One and the same sample provided the 20 T cell receptor beta chains below, sequenced in a study of Graves' ophthalmopathy and Graves' hyperthyroidism. Amplification targeted the TCR beta CDR3 regions, with RNA transcripts as the source material. First-round RT-PCR used HTBI primers; second-round multiplex PCR followed. TCRdb fed the multiplex PCR reads into MiXCR, producing one record per CDR3 protein. The sample has about 370,000 distinct CDR3 sequences, 17% seen once. Sequenced: peripheral blood. These receptors were obtained from an adult woman with stable Graves' hyperthyroidism.

With regard to this clonotype: This may be a read error, as it is one base from a much larger clone. CDR3 sequence reads: CASSMKGWGTGVNQPQQF. The CDR3 nucleotides are TGTGCCAGTAGTATGAAGGGATGGGGGACAGGGGTCAATCAGCCCCAGCAGTTT. The rearrangement uses TRBV19 and TRBJ1-5, with 10 nucleotides matching TRBD1. The CDR3 consists of 18 residues. The germline V gene has CDR1 LNHDA and CDR2 SQIVND (reference sequence).

This clonotype was picked up many times. V is TRBV6-2 or TRBV6-3 and J is TRBJ2-7; D not resolved. This CDR3 contains 12 residues. Germline lookup yields CDR1 MNHEY and CDR2 SVGEGT. V dropped 11 bases and J dropped 1 base, with 12 bases sitting between them. The CDR3 nucleotides are TGTGCCGCGGCGGCAGGTTCCTACGAGCAGTACTTC. It codes for CAAAAGSYEQYF.

The chain employs TRBV20-1 and TRBJ2-7; no definite D call. V shed 1 base and J shed 0 bases, with 7 bases lying between them. There are 13 residues in the CDR3. Germline CDR1 is DFQATT and CDR2 is SNEGSKA (reference sequence). Written as DNA, the CDR3 is TGCAGTGCTAGAGTCCCGAGCTCCTACGAGCAGTACTTC. It codes for CSARVPSSYEQYF.

V is TRBV28 and J is TRBJ1-2; D is perhaps TRBD1 (5 bases). The CDR3 has 14 amino acids. Looked up from germline, CDR1 is MDHEN and CDR2 is SYDVKM. V was cut by 5 bases and J by 5 bases, with 15 bases left in between. DNA of the CDR3: TGTGCCAGCAGTGCTCCGGGACTCTTTTATGGCTACACCTTC. Translation: CASSAPGLFYGYTF.

This clonotype was observed at least ten times. J is TRBJ1-1 and V is TRBV6-2 or TRBV6-3, with 8 bases matching TRBD1. The CDR3 covers 14 residues. Germline loops: CDR1 MNHEY, CDR2 SVGEGT. Unmatched junction bases numbered 7, after V lost 8 bases and J lost 2 bases. As DNA, the CDR3 is TGTGCCAGCTACCTGGACAGGGAAAACACTGAAGCTTTCTTT. It translates to CASYLDRENTEAFF.

In its sample, this clonotype was seen many times. The chain employs TRBV20-1 and TRBJ1-3, with D possibly matching TRBD1 (6 bases). CDR1 and CDR2 from the germline V gene are DFQATT and SNEGSKA (reference sequence). This CDR3 region has 17 residues. Trimming removed 6 bases from V and 0 bases from J, with 21 bases in between. The CDR3 region has the DNA TGCAGTGCAACAGACCGGGGGCTAGTTCACTCTGGAAACACCATATATTTT. Protein product: CSATDRGLVHSGNTIYF.

The chain recombines TRBV20-1 with TRBJ2-3; D tentatively fits TRBD1 or TRBD2 (5 bases each). Between the trimmed V and J ends, which lost 0 bases and 3 bases, there was a span of 13 bases. The CDR3 runs to 15 residues. Per germline, CDR1 DFQATT and CDR2 SNEGSKA (reference sequence). CDR3 amino acids: CSAREGVGETDTQYF. CDR3 nucleotide sequence: TGCAGTGCTAGAGAGGGAGTGGGGGAAACAGATACGCAGTATTTT.

The sample holds many counts of this clonotype. The chain employs TRBV15 and TRBJ2-7; 11 bases are shared with TRBD2. The CDR3 extends over 15 amino acids. Germline assignment: CDR1 LNHNV and CDR2 YYDKDF (reference sequence). J was trimmed by 3 bases and V by 0 bases; bases with no gene match: 1. This CDR3 reads CATSRETSGIYEQYF. The CDR3 DNA sequence: TGTGCCACCAGCAGAGAGACTAGCGGGATCTACGAGCAGTACTTC.

This clonotype was counted many times. The chain recombines TRBV10-1 with TRBJ2-2; 7 nucleotides agree with TRBD1. In germline, CDR1 is WNHNN, CDR2 SYGVQD (reference sequence). Trimming at V came to 4 bases and at J to 2 bases, leaving 4 bases not matched to a gene. CDR3 size: 15 residues. CDR3 protein: CASSAGTVNTGELFF. The CDR3 DNA is TGCGCCAGCAGTGCCGGGACAGTCAACACCGGGGAGCTGTTTTTT.

A remark on this clonotype: One end of the junction does not line up with germline, which may come from a read error. V and J are TRBV3-1 and TRBJ2-7; unclear D gene. The CDR3 length is 14 residues. CDR1 and CDR2 (germline): LGHDT, YNNKEL (reference sequence). The CDR3 loop is CASSQDQLLYEQYF. In DNA form, the CDR3 reads TGTGCCAGCAGCCAAGATCAGTTACTCTACGAGCAGTATTTC.

This clonotype was picked up many times. The chain couples TRBV10-3 to TRBJ2-2; 10 bases align to TRBD2. The CDR3 runs to 17 residues. The trim removed 6 bases at V and 1 base at J, leaving 8 bases unmatched. Germline V gene lookup returns CDR1 ENHRY and CDR2 SYGVKD. CDR3 nucleotide sequence: TGTGCCATCAGGCTGTCTAGCGGGAGATTGAACACCGGGGAGCTGTTTTTT. It encodes CAIRLSSGRLNTGELFF.

This clonotype occurred many times. The V gene is TRBV2, the J gene TRBJ2-7, with 10 bases fitting TRBD1. This CDR3 has 14 residues. V lost 4 bases to trimming and J lost 5 bases; unmatched junction nucleotides: 5. The germline gives CDR1 SNHLY, CDR2 FYNNEI. The CDR3: CASSAWDRGNEQYF. The CDR3 nucleotides are TGTGCCAGCAGTGCGTGGGACAGGGGTAACGAGCAGTACTTC.

This clonotype has a count of ten or more. CDR3 DNA sequence: TGTGCCAGCAGCTTTCGGCAGGGGGTAGAGACCCAGTACTTC. This gives the protein CASSFRQGVETQYF. The rearrangement uses TRBV7-8 and TRBJ2-5; 7 bases agree with TRBD1. V dropped 3 bases and J dropped 4; count of bases not matched to a gene: 5. This CDR3 comprises 14 residues. Germline-derived CDR1 and CDR2 are SGHVS and FQNEAQ.

This clonotype has only a few counts. The chain is built from TRBV30 and TRBJ2-7; TRBD1 matches at 11 bases. CDR3 length equals 15 residues. V shed 5 bases, J shed 3 bases, and the junction held 9 bases outside the gene matches. Germline V gives CDR1 GTSNPN, CDR2 SVGIG (reference sequence). CDR3 region: CAWGSRDRGSYEQYF. CDR3 in DNA: TGTGCCTGGGGGAGCCGGGACAGGGGGAGCTACGAGCAGTACTTC.

This clonotype was recorded at least ten times. The chain recombines TRBV27 with TRBJ2-7; 7 positions match TRBD1. Germline assignment: CDR1 MNHEY and CDR2 SMNVEV (reference sequence). V was clipped by 5 bases and J by 1 base; unmatched bases: 5. The CDR3 contains 14 residues. CDR3 in amino acids: CASSIRTGSYEQYF. The CDR3, as DNA: TGTGCCAGCAGTATCCGGACAGGATCCTACGAGCAGTACTTC.

In this sample, this clonotype turned up many times. CDR3 nucleotides: TGTGCCAGCAGTTACCCCGACAGCCAAGAGACCCAGTACTTC. Its translation is CASSYPDSQETQYF. The V call is TRBV6-5, the J call TRBJ2-5, with a tentative D call TRBD1 (5 bases). Trimming shortened V by 2 bases and J by 1 base, and 8 bases separated the two germline ends. CDR1 and CDR2 from the germline V gene are MNHEY and SVGAGI. The CDR3 loop spans 14 amino acids.

In this sample, this clonotype turned up many times. The rearrangement links TRBV20-1 to TRBJ2-7; 11 bases map to TRBD2. Germline CDR1 is DFQATT and CDR2 is SNEGSKA (reference sequence). The ends lost 0 bases at V and 4 bases at J; junction bases unmatched: 2. The CDR3 is 14 residues long. The CDR3 DNA sequence: TGCAGTGCTAGAGAACTAGCGGGAGCGTACGAGCAGTACTTC. Translating gives CSARELAGAYEQYF.

This clonotype was observed many times. The chain links TRBV12-3 or TRBV12-4 to TRBJ1-5; 10 bases agree with TRBD1. The CDR3 contains 14 residues. The V segment lost 6 bases and the J segment 4 bases; nucleotides outside the gene matches: 3. The CDR3 loop reads CASRVGQGNQPQHF. The CDR3 nucleotides read TGTGCCAGCAGGGTGGGACAGGGGAATCAGCCCCAGCATTTT.

The chain has TRBV7-9 and TRBJ2-7; the D is unclear. The CDR3 has 12 residues. CDR1 SEHNR and CDR2 FQNEAQ come from the germline V gene (reference sequence). Trimming took off 5 bases at V and 8 bases at J, with 13 bases between the two ends. The CDR3 DNA follows: TGTGCCAGCAGCGCACGACCTGGCCAGCAGTACTTC. Protein: CASSARPGQQYF.

This clonotype turned up a few times. The chain employs TRBV6-1 and TRBJ1-1, with TRBD1 matching over 8 bases. The ends lost 7 bases at V and 6 bases at J; junction bases unmatched: 7. The CDR3 consists of 13 residues. In germline, CDR1 is MNHNS, CDR2 SASEGT. The DNA for the CDR3 is TGTGCCAGCACCGAGGACAGGGACGCTGAAGCTTTCTTT. Residues: CASTEDRDAEAFF.